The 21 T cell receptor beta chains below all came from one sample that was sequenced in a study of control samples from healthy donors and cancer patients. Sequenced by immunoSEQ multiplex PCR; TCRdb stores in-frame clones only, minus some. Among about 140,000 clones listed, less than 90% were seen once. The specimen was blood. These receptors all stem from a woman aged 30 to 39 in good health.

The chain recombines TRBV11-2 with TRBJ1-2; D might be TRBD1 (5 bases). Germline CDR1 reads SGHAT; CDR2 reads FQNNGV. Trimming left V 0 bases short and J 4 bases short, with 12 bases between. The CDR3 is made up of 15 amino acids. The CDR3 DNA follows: TGTGCCAGCAGCTTAGAGGGACGGGGCGGCTATGGCTACACCTTC. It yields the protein CASSLEGRGGYGYTF.

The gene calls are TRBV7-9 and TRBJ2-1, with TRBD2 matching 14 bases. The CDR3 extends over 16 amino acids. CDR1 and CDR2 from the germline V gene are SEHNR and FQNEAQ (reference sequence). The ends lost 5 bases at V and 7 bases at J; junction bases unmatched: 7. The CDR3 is CASSVETSGGANEQFF. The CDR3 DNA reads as TGTGCCAGCAGCGTTGAGACTAGCGGGGGGGCAAATGAGCAGTTCTTC.

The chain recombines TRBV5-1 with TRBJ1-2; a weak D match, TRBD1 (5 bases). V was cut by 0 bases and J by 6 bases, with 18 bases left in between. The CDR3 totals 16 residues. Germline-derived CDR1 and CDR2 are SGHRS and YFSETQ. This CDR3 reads CASSLEGTGPWNGYTF. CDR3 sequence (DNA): TGCGCCAGCAGCTTGGAGGGCACAGGTCCATGGAATGGCTACACCTTC.

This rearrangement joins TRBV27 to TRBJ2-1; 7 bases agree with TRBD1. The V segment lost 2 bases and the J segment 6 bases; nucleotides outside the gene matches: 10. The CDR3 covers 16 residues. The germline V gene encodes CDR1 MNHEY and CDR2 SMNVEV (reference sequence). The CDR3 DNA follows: TGTGCCAGCAGTTTAATACGAGGGGGCGTTGGCAATGAGCAGTTCTTC. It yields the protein CASSLIRGGVGNEQFF.

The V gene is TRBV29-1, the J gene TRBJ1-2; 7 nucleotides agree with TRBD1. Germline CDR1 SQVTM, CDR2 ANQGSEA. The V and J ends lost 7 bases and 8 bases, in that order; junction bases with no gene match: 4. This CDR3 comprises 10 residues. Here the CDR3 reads CSAGTEGYTF. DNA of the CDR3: TGCAGCGCTGGGACAGAAGGCTACACCTTC.

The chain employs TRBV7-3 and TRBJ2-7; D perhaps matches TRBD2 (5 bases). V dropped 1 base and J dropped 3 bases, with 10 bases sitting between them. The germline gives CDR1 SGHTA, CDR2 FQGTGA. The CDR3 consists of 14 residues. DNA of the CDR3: TGTGCCAGCAGCTTAATACCCGGAGGCTACGAGCAGTACTTC. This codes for CASSLIPGGYEQYF.

The CDR3 loop is CASSLGGAHGYGYTF. DNA for the CDR3: TGTGCCAGCAGTTTAGGCGGGGCGCACGGCTATGGCTACACCTTC. The chain has TRBV27 and TRBJ1-2; D possibly corresponds to TRBD1 (5 bases). V gave up 2 bases and J gave up 4 bases, with 14 bases separating them. The CDR3 sequence is 15 residues long. CDR1 MNHEY and CDR2 SMNVEV come from the germline V gene (reference sequence).

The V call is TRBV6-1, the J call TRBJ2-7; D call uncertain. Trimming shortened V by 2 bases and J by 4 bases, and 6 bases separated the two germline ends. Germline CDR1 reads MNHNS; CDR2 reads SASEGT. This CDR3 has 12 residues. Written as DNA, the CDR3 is TGTGCCAGCAGTGAAACCTTATACGAGCAGTACTTC. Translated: CASSETLYEQYF.

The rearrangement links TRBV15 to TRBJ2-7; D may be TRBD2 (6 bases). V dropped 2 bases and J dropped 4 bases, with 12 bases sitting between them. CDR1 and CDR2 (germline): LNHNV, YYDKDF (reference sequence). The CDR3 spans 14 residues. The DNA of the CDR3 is TGTGCCACCAGCAGACGGGGGACTTCATACGAGCAGTACTTC. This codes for CATSRRGTSYEQYF.

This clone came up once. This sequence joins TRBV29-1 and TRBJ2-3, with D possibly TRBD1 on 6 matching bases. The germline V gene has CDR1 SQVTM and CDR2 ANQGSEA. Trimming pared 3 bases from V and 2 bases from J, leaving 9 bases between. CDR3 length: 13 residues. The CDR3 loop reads CSVDRGNTDTQYF. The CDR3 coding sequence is TGCAGCGTTGATAGGGGGAACACAGATACGCAGTATTTT.

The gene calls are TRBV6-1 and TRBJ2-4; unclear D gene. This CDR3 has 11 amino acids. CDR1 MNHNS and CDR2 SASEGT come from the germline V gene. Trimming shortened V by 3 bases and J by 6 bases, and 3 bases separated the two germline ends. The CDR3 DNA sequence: TGTGCCAGCAGTGACACAAACATTCAGTACTTC. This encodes CASSDTNIQYF.

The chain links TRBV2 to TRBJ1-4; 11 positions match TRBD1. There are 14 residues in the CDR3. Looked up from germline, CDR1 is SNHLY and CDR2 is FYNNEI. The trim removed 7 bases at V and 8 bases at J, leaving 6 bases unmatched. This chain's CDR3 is CASKTGTGGEKLFF. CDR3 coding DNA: TGTGCCAGCAAGACCGGGACAGGGGGGGAAAAACTGTTTTTT.

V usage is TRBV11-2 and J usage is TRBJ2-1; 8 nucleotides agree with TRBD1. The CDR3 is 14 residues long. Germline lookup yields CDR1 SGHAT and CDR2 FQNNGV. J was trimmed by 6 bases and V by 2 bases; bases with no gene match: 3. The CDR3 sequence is CASSLRTGSNEQFF. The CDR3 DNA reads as TGTGCCAGCAGCTTAAGGACAGGGAGCAATGAGCAGTTCTTC. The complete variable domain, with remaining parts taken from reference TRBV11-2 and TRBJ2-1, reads EAGVAQSPRYKIIEKRQSVAFWCNPISGHATLYWYQQILGQGPKLLIQFQNNGVVDDSQLPKDRFSAERLKGVDSTLKIQPAKLEDSAVYLCASSLRTGSNEQFFGPGTRLTVL.

This CDR3 is CASRPGLLSQETQYF. In DNA form, the CDR3 reads TGTGCCAGTAGACCTGGACTCCTCTCCCAAGAGACCCAGTACTTC. The chain uses TRBV19 and TRBJ2-5; weak D call: TRBD2 (5 bases). This CDR3 region has 15 residues. Deletions cut 6 bases from V and 1 base from J, with 15 bases between. Germline V gene sequence: CDR1 LNHDA, CDR2 SQIVND (reference sequence).

The CDR3 spells CASSVAGSPNTEAFF. The CDR3 nucleotides are TGTGCCAGCAGCGTAGCCGGCAGTCCGAACACTGAAGCTTTCTTT. The chain has TRBV9 and TRBJ1-1; D is uncertain. This CDR3 region has 15 residues. Trimming stripped 0 bases from V and 1 base from J, with 10 bases between. CDR1 and CDR2 from the germline V gene are SGDLS and YYNGEE. The full variable domain, its missing parts supplied by reference TRBV9 and TRBJ1-1, is DSGVTQTPKHLITATGQRVTLRCSPRSGDLSVYWYQQSLDQGLQFLIQYYNGEERAKGNILERFSAQQFPDLHSELNLSSLELGDSALYFCASSVAGSPNTEAFFGQGTRLTVV.

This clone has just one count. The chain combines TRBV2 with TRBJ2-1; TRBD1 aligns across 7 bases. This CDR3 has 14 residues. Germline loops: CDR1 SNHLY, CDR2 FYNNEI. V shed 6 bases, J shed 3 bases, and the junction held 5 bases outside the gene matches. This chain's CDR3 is CASSRDSLYNEQFF. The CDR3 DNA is TGTGCCAGCAGCCGGGACAGCCTCTACAATGAGCAGTTCTTC. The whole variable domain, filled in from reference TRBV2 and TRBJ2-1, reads EPEVTQTPSHQVTQMGQEVILRCVPISNHLYFYWYRQILGQKVEFLVSFYNNEISEKSEIFDDQFSVERPDGSNFTLKIRSTKLEDSAMYFCASSRDSLYNEQFFGPGTRLTVL.

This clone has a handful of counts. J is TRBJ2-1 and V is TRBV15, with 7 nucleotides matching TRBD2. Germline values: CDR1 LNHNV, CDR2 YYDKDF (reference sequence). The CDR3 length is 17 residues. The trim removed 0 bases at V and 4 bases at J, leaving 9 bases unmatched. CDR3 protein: CATSRDEASGRYNEQFF. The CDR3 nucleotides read TGTGCCACCAGCAGAGATGAGGCTAGCGGTCGATACAATGAGCAGTTCTTC.

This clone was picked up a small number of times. CDR3 residues: CASRSKPGRGQGFEETQYF. CDR3 DNA sequence: TGTGCCAGCAGATCAAAGCCTGGTCGGGGACAGGGCTTTGAAGAGACCCAGTACTTC. This sequence joins TRBV5-4 and TRBJ2-5, with TRBD1 matching 9 bases. After removal of 5 bases from V and 3 bases from J, the junction contained 20 bases not matched to a gene. This CDR3 has 19 residues. The germline CDR1 and CDR2 sequences are SGHNT and YYREEE (reference sequence). The full variable domain, in which reference TRBV5-4 and TRBJ2-5 provide the parts outside the CDR3, is ETGVTQSPTHLIKTRGQQVTLRCSSQSGHNTVSWYQQALGQGPQFIFQYYREEENGRGNFPPRFSGLQFPNYSSELNVNALELDDSALYLCASRSKPGRGQGFEETQYFGPGTRLLVL.

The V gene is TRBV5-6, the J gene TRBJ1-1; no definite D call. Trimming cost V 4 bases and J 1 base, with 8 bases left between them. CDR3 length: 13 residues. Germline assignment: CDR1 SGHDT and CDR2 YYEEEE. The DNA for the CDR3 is TGTGCCAGCAGCGAACACGGGAACACTGAAGCTTTCTTT. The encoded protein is CASSEHGNTEAFF.

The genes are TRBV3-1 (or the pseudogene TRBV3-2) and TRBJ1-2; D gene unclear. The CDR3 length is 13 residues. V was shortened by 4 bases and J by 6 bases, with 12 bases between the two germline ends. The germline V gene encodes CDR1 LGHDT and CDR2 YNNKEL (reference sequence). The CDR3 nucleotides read TGTGCCAGCAGCCGCGGACTGCCGGATGGCTACACCTTC. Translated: CASSRGLPDGYTF.

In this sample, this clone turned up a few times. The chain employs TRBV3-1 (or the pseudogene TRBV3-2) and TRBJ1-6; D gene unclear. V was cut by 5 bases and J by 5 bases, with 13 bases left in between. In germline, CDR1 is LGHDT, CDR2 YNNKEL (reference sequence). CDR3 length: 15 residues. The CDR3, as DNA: TGTGCCAGCAGCGACTCCACTAGGCATAATTCACCCCTCCACTTT. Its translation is CASSDSTRHNSPLHF.